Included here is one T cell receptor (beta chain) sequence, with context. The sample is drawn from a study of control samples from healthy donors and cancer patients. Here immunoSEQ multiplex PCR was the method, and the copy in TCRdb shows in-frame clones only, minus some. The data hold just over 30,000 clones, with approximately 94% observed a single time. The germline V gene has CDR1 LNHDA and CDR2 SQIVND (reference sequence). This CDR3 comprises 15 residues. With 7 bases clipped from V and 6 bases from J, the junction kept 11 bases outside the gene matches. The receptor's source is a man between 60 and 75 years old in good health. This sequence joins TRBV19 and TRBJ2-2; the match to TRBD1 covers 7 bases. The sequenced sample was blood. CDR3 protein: CASKSRTGGSGELFF. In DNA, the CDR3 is TGTGCCAGTAAATCTAGGACAGGTGGTTCCGGGGAGCTGTTTTTT.